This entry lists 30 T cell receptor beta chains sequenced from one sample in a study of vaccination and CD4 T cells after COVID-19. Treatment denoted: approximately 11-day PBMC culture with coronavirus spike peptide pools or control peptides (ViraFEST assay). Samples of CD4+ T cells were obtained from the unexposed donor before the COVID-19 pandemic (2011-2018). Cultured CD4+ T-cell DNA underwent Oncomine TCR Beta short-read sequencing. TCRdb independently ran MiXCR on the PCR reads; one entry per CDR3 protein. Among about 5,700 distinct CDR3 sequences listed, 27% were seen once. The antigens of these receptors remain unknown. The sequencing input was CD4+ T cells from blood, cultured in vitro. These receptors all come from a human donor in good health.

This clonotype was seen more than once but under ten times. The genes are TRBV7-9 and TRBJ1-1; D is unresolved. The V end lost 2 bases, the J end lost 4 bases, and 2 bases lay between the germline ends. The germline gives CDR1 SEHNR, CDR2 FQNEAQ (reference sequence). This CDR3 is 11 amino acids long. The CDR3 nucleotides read TGTGCCAGCAGCTTATCCACTGAAGCTTTCTTT. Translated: CASSLSTEAFF. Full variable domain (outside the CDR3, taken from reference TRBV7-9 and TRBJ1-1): DTGVSQNPRHKITKRGQNVTFRCDPISEHNRLYWYRQTLGQGPEFLTYFQNEAQLEKSRLLSDRFSAERPKGSFSTLEIQRTEQGDSAMYLCASSLSTEAFFGQGTRLTVV.

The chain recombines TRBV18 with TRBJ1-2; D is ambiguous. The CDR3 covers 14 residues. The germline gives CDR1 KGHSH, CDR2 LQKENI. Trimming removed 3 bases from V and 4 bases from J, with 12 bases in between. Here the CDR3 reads CASSPGVRGYGYTF. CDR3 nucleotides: TGTGCCAGCTCACCCGGCGTTCGGGGCTATGGCTACACCTTC.

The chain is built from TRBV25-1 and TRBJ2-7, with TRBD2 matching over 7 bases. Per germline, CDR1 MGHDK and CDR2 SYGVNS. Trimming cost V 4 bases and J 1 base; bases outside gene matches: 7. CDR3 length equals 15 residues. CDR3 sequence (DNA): TGTGCCAGCAGTGGGGACCCCGGGGGGTCCTACGAGCAGTACTTC. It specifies CASSGDPGGSYEQYF.

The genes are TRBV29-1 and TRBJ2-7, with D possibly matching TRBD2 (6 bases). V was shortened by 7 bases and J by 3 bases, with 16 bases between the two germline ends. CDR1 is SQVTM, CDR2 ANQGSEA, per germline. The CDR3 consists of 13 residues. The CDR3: CSARRDLNYEQYF. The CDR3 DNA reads TGCAGCGCGCGGCGGGACTTAAACTACGAGCAGTACTTC.

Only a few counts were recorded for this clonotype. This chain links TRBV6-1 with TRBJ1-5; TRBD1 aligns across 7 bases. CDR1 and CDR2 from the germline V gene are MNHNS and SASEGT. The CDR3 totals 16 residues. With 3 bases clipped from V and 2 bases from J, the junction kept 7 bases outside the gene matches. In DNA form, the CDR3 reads TGTGCCAGCAGTGAGACTGAAGGGGGCGGCAATCAGCCCCAGCATTTT. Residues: CASSETEGGGNQPQHF.

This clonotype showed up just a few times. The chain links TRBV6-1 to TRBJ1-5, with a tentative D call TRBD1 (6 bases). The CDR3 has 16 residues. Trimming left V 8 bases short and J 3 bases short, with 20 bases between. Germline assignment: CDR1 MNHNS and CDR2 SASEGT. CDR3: CASLETGSIDNQPQHF. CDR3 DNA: TGTGCCAGCCTTGAAACAGGGTCAATTGACAATCAGCCCCAGCATTTT.

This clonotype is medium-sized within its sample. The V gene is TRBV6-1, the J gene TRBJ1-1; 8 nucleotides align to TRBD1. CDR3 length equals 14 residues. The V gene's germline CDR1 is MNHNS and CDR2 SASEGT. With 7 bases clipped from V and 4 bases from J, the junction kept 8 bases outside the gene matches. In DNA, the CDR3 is TGTGCCAGCACCCGAACTACAGGGGGCACTGAAGCTTTCTTT. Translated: CASTRTTGGTEAFF.

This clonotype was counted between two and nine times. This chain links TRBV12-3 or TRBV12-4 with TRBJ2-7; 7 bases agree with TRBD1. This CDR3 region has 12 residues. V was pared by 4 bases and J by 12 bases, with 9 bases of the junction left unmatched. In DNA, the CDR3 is TGTGCCAGCAGTTATGCCCGACAGGGTACGTACTTC. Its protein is CASSYARQGTYF.

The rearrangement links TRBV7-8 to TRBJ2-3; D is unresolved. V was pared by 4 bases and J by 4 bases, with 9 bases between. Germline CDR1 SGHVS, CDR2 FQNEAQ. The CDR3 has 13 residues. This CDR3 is CASSSVQADTQYF. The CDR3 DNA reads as TGTGCCAGCAGCTCGGTGCAAGCAGATACGCAGTATTTT.

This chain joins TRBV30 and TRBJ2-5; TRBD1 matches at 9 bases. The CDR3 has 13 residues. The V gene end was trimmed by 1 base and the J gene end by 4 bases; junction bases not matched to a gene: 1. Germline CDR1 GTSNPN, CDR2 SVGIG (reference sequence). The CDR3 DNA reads TGTGCCTGGAGTGGACAGGGGGTAGAGACCCAGTACTTC. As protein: CAWSGQGVETQYF.

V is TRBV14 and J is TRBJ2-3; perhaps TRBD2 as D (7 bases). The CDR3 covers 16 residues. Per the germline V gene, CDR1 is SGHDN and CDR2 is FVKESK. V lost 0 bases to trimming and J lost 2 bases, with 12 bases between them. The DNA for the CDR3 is TGTGCCAGCAGCCAAGAGTGGGGGGGCCTCACAGATACGCAGTATTTT. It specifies CASSQEWGGLTDTQYF.

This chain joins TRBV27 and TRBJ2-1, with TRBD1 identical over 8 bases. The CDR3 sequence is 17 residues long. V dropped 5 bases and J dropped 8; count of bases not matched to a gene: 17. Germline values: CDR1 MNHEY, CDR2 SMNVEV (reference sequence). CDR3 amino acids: CASSAPFRGLSVHEQFF. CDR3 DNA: TGTGCCAGCAGTGCCCCTTTCAGGGGGCTGAGTGTCCATGAGCAGTTCTTC.

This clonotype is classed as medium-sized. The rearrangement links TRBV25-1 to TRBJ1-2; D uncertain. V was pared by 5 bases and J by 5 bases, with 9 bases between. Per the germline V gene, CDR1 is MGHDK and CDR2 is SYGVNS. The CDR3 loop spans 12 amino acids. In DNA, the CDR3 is TGTGCCAGCAGTAGAGTAGGGTATGGCTACACCTTC. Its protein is CASSRVGYGYTF.

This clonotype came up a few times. The CDR3 bases are TGTGCCAGCAGCTTGGACAGGGGCCTCTCCTACGAGCAGTACTTC. It encodes CASSLDRGLSYEQYF. V and J are TRBV7-6 and TRBJ2-7; TRBD1 agrees at 9 bases. From germline, CDR1 is SGHVS and CDR2 FNYEAQ. V dropped 3 bases and J dropped 0; count of bases not matched to a gene: 3. CDR3 length: 15 residues.

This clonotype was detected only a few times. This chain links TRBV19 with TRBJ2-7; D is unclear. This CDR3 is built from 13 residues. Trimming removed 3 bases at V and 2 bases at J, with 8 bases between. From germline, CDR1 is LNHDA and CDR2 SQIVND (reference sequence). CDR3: CASSITGPYEQYF. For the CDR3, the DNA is TGTGCCAGTAGTATTACGGGTCCCTACGAGCAGTACTTC.

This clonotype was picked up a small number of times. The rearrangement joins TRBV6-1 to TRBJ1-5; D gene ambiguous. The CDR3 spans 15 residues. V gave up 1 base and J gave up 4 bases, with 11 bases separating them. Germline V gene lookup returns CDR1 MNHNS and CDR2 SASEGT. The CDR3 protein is CASSEDSGLNQPQHF. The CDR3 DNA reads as TGTGCCAGCAGTGAAGACAGCGGACTTAATCAGCCCCAGCATTTT.

CDR3 sequence (DNA): TGTGCCAGCAGAAGGACAGGTTCATCGAGTCGAGCTTTCTTT. Encoded protein: CASRRTGSSSRAFF. The chain joins TRBV6-1 to TRBJ1-1, with TRBD1 matching over 7 bases. Germline values: CDR1 MNHNS, CDR2 SASEGT. The trim removed 6 bases at V and 10 bases at J, leaving 14 bases unmatched. This CDR3 spans 14 amino acids.

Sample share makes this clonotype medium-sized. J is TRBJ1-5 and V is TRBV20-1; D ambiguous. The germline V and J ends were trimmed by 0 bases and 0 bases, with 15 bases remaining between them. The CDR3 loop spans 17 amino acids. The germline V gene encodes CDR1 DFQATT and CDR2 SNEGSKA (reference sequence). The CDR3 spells CSARDEGWGFSNQPQHF. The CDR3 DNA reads TGCAGTGCTAGAGATGAAGGTTGGGGATTTAGCAATCAGCCCCAGCATTTT.

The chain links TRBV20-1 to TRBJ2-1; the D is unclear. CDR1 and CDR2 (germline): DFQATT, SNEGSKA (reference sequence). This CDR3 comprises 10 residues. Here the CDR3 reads CSPNNNEQFF. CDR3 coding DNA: TGCAGCCCTAATAATAATGAGCAGTTCTTC.

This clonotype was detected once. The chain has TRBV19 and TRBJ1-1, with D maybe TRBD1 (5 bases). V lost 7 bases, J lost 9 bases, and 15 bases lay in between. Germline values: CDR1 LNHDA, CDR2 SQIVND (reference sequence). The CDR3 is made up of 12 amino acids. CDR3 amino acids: CASNGVGLKAFF. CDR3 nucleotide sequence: TGTGCCAGTAATGGGGTGGGGCTCAAAGCTTTCTTT.

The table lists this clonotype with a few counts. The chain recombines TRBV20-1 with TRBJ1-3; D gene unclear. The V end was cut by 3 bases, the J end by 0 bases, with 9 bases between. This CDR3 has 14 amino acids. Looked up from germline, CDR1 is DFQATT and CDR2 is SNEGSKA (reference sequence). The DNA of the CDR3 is TGCAGTGCTAGTTTCCCTAACTCTGGAAACACCATATATTTT. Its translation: CSASFPNSGNTIYF.

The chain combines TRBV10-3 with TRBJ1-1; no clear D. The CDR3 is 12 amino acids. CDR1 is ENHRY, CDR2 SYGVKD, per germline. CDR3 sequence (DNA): TGTACCTCAGCGGGTCACTTGAGGGAAGCTTTCTTT. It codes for CTSAGHLREAFF.

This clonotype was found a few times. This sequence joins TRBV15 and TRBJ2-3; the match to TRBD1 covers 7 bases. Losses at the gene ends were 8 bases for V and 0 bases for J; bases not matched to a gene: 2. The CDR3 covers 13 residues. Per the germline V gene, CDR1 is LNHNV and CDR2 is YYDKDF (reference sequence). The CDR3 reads CATGTASTDTQYF. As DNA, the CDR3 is TGTGCCACCGGGACAGCTAGCACAGATACGCAGTATTTT.

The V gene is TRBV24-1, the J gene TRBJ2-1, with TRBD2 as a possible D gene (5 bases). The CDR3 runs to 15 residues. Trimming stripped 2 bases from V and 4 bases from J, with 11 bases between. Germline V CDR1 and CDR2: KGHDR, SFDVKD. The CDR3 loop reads CATSDSTDYYNEQFF. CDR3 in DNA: TGTGCCACCAGTGATTCGACTGACTATTACAATGAGCAGTTCTTC.

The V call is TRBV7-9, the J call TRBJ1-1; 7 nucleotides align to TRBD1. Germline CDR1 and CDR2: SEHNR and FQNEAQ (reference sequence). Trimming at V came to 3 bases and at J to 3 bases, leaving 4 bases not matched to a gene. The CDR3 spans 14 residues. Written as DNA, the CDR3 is TGTGCCAGCAGCTTGCAGGGGGAGGACACTGAAGCTTTCTTT. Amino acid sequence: CASSLQGEDTEAFF.

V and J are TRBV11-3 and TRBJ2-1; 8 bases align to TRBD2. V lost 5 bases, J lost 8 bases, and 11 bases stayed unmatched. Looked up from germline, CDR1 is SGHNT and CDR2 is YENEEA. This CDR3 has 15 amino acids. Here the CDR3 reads CASSPGGFEGDEQFF. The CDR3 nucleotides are TGTGCCAGCAGCCCGGGGGGGTTTGAGGGCGATGAGCAGTTCTTC.

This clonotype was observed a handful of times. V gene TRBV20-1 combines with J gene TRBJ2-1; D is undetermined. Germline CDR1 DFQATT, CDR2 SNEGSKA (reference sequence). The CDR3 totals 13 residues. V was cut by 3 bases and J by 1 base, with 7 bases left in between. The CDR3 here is CSARRESYNEQFF. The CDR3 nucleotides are TGCAGTGCTAGGCGCGAATCCTACAATGAGCAGTTCTTC.

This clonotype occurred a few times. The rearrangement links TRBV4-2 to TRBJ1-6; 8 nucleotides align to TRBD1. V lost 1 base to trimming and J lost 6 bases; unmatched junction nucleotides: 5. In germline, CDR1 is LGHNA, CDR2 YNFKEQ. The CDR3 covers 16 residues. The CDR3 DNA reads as TGTGCCAGCAGCCAAGGGGGAACAGGGGGTAATTCACCCCTCCACTTT. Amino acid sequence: CASSQGGTGGNSPLHF.

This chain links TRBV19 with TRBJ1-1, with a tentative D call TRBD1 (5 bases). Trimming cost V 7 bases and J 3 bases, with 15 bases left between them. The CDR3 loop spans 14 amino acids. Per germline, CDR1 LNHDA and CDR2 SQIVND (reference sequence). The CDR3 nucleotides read TGTGCCAGTACCTCGACAGAGCCGCACACTGAAGCTTTCTTT. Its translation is CASTSTEPHTEAFF.

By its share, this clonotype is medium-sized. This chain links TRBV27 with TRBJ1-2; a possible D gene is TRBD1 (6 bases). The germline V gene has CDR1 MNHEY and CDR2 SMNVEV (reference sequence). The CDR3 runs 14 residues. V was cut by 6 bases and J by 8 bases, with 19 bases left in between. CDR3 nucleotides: TGTGCCAGCAGGTTGTCTACAGGGTGGCTGGGCTACACCTTC. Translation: CASRLSTGWLGYTF.